This T cell receptor beta chain was found in a study of CD8 T cells in ankylosing spondylitis. The sample holds many counts of this clonotype. Antigen specificity is unknown. Germline loops: CDR1 SGHKS, CDR2 YYEKEE (reference sequence). CDR3 length: 15 residues. V lost 3 bases and J 0 bases, leaving 10 bases between the germline ends. The TCR beta libraries were generated through quantitative 5'-RACE incorporating molecular barcodes. TCRdb analysed the 5' RACE reads with MiXCR anew, one entry per CDR3 protein. Of under 450,000 distinct CDR3 sequences detected, 20% appear once; the ten largest clones hold about an eighth. Regarding the study as a whole: Typical of ankylosing spondylitis blood, it appeared, was a TCR beta motif of under 10 highly homologous variants.

The clonotype originates from a male donor with ankylosing spondylitis or in good health (not recorded which). The chain recombines TRBV5-5 with TRBJ2-1, with D maybe TRBD2 (5 bases). Sequencing input: blood, either unsorted or a sorted T cell fraction (not recorded which). CDR3 coding DNA: TGTGCCAGCAGCTCGAGCGGAGGCTCCTACAATGAGCAGTTCTTC. Its translation is CASSSSGGSYNEQFF.